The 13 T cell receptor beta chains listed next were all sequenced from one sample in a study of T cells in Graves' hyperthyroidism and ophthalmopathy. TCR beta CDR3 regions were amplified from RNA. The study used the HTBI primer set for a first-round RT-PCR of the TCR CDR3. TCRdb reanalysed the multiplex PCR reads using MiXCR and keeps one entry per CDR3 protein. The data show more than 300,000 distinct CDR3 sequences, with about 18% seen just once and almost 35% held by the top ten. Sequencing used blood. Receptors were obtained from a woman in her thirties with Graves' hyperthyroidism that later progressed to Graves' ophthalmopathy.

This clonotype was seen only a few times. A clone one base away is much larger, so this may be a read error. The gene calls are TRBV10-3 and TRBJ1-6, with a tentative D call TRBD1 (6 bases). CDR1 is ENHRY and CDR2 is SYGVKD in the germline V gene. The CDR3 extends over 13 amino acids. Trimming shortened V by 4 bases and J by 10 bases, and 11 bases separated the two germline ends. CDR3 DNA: TGTGCCATCAGTGGTGGACAGCAATCACCCCTCCACTTT. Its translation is CAISGGQQSPLHF.

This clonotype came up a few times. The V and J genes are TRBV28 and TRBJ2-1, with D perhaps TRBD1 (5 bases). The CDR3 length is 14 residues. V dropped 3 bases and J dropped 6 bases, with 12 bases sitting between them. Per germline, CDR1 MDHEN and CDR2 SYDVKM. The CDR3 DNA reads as TGTGCCAGCAGTTTTTTCAGGGTTTCCAATGAGCAGTTCTTC. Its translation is CASSFFRVSNEQFF.

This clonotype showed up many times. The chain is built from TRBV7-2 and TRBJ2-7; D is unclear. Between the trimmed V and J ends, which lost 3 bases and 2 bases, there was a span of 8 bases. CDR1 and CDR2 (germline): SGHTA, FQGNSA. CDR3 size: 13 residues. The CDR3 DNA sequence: TGTGCCAGCAGCTTGCACCCCGCCTACGAGCAGTACTTC. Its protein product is CASSLHPAYEQYF.

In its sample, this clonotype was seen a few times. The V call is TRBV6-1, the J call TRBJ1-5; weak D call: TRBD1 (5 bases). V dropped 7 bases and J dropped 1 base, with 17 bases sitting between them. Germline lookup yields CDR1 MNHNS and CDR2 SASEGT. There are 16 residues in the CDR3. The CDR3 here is CASILGQGGSNQPQHF. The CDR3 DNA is TGTGCCAGCATATTAGGGCAGGGAGGAAGCAATCAGCCCCAGCATTTT.

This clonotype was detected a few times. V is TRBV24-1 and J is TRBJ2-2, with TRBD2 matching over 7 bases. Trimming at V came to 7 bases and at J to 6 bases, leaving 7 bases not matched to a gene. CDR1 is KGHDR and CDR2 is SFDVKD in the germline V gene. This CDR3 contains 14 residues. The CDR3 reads CATRERGGAGELFF. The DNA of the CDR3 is TGTGCCACCAGAGAGAGGGGAGGGGCCGGGGAGCTGTTTTTT.

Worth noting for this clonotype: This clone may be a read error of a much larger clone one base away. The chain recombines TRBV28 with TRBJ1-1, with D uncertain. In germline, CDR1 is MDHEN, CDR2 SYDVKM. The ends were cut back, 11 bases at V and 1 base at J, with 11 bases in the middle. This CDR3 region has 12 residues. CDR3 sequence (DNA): TGTGCCGGCATTTTAAGGAACACTGAAGCTTTCTTT. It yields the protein CAGILRNTEAFF.

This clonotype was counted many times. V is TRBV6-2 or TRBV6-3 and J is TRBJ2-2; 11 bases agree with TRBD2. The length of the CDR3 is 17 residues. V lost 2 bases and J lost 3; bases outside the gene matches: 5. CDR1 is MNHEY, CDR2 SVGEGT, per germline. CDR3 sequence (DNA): TGTGCCAGCAGTTACGTAGCGGGGGGGCCTCACACCGGGGAGCTGTTTTTT. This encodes CASSYVAGGPHTGELFF.

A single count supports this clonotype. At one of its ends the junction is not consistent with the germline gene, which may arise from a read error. The CDR3 region has the DNA TGTGCCAACAGCCAGGGGGTCCAAGAGACCCAGTACTTC. Encoded protein: CANSQGVQETQYF. V gene TRBV11-2 combines with J gene TRBJ2-5, with 7 bases identical to TRBD1. The CDR3 totals 13 residues. Germline V gene data show CDR1 as SGHAT and CDR2 as FQNNGV.

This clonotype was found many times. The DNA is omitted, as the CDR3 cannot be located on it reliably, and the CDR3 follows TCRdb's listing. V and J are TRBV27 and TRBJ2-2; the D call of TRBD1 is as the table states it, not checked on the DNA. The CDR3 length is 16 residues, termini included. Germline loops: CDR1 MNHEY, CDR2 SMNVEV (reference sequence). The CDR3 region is CASSSSIDSHTGELFF.

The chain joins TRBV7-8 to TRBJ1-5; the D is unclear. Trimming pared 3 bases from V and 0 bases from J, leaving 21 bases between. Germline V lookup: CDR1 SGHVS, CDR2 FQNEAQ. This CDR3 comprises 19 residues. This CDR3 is CASSFIPGPSPYSNQPQHF. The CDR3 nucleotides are TGTGCCAGCAGCTTTATTCCAGGACCGAGTCCTTATAGCAATCAGCCCCAGCATTTT.

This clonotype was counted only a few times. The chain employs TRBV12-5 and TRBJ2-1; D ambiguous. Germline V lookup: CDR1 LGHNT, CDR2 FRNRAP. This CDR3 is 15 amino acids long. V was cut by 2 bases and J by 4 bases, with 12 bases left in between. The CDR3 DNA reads TGTGCTAGTGGTTTGATGCCGGTCCCTTACAATGAGCAGTTCTTC. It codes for CASGLMPVPYNEQFF.

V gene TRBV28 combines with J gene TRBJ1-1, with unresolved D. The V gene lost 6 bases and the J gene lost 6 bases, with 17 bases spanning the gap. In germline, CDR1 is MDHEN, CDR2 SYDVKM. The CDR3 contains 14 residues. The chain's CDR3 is CASRPPREGAEAFF. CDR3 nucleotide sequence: TGTGCCAGCAGACCACCGAGAGAGGGCGCTGAAGCTTTCTTT.

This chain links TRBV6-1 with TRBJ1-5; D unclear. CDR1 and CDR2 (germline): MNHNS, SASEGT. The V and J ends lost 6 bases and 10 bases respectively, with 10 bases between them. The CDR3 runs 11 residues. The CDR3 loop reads CASSAGPPQHF. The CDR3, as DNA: TGTGCCAGCAGCGCTGGGCCACCCCAGCATTTT.